The rows below give T cell receptor beta chains drawn from one sample of a study of PD-1 blockade in classical Hodgkin lymphoma. Clones were sequenced by immunoSEQ multiplex PCR, and TCRdb holds only the in-frame ones, with some missing. The table has around 90,000 clones, over 75% seen once. This specimen consisted of peripheral blood mononuclear cells (PBMCs), obtained before the fourth cycle of nivolumab. The receptors were sampled from a human donor with classical Hodgkin lymphoma. CDR3s include the opening cysteine and the closing phenylalanine or tryptophan. Fields, in order: CDR3 DNA, CDR3 protein, clone size, V gene, J gene, CDR3 length, D gene. A D gene is named only where the DNA matches it firmly. Clone size is not always given. Where it is, it says once, few, many or a class for expanded clones.

CDR3 DNA: TGTGCCAGCAGTTTTTCTAGCACAGATACGCAGTATTTT; CDR3 protein: CASSFSSTDTQYF; clone size: -; V gene: TRBV28; J gene: TRBJ2-3; CDR3 length: 13; D gene: -
CDR3 DNA: TGTGCCAGCAGCCCTGCTTCAGGCTCCTACAATGAGCAGTTCTTC; CDR3 protein: CASSPASGSYNEQFF; clone size: -; V gene: TRBV7-2; J gene: TRBJ2-1; CDR3 length: 15; D gene: -
CDR3 DNA: TGTGCCAGCTCACCATGGCGGGAGGGGTACGAGCAGTACTTC; CDR3 protein: CASSPWREGYEQYF; clone size: -; V gene: TRBV18; J gene: TRBJ2-7; CDR3 length: 14; D gene: TRBD2
CDR3 DNA: TGTGCCAGCAGTTCCTACACCGGCCGTGCTTTCTTT; CDR3 protein: CASSSYTGRAFF; clone size: -; V gene: TRBV6-5; J gene: TRBJ1-1; CDR3 length: 12; D gene: -
CDR3 DNA: TGTGCCAGCAGCGTAGGGGGACAGGGGTTGTTCGGCTACACCTTC; CDR3 protein: CASSVGGQGLFGYTF; clone size: -; V gene: TRBV9; J gene: TRBJ1-2; CDR3 length: 15; D gene: TRBD1
CDR3 DNA: TGTGCCAGCAGCCTGCGAGCGGGGGACCTCTACAATGAGCAGTTCTTC; CDR3 protein: CASSLRAGDLYNEQFF; clone size: -; V gene: TRBV5-6; J gene: TRBJ2-1; CDR3 length: 16; D gene: TRBD2
CDR3 DNA: TGTGCCAGCAGTCATCTTAGGGGTAATGAGCAGTTCTTC; CDR3 protein: CASSHLRGNEQFF; clone size: once; V gene: TRBV7-9; J gene: TRBJ2-1; CDR3 length: 13; D gene: -
CDR3 DNA: TGTGCCAGCAGTTACTCCGGGTGGGAGCAGTACTTC; CDR3 protein: CASSYSGWEQYF; clone size: -; V gene: TRBV6-5; J gene: TRBJ2-7; CDR3 length: 12; D gene: -
CDR3 DNA: TGTGCCAGCAGTTACGTCGGGGGGGGGTCCTACGAGCAGTACTTC; CDR3 protein: CASSYVGGGSYEQYF; clone size: -; V gene: TRBV6-5; J gene: TRBJ2-7; CDR3 length: 15; D gene: TRBD2
CDR3 DNA: TGTGCCAGCAGGGGACAGGCGGCAGATACGCAGTATTTT; CDR3 protein: CASRGQAADTQYF; clone size: -; V gene: TRBV5-4; J gene: TRBJ2-3; CDR3 length: 13; D gene: TRBD1
CDR3 DNA: TGTGCCAGCAGCTTAATATGGTCCGTGGTAGATACGCAGTATTTT; CDR3 protein: CASSLIWSVVDTQYF; clone size: -; V gene: TRBV5-6; J gene: TRBJ2-3; CDR3 length: 15; D gene: -
CDR3 DNA: TGCGCCAGCAGCCAACAGGGGACGGGGGAGCAGTACTTC; CDR3 protein: CASSQQGTGEQYF; clone size: -; V gene: TRBV5-1; J gene: TRBJ2-7; CDR3 length: 13; D gene: TRBD1
CDR3 DNA: TGTGCCAGCAGTGAAGAGTACGCCCAAAGCCAGTTCTTC; CDR3 protein: CASSEEYAQSQFF; clone size: once; V gene: TRBV6-1; J gene: TRBJ2-1; CDR3 length: 13; D gene: -
CDR3 DNA: TGTGCCAGCAGCTTAATCCCCCAAACAGGGAGCACAGATACGCAGTATTTT; CDR3 protein: CASSLIPQTGSTDTQYF; clone size: -; V gene: TRBV7-3; J gene: TRBJ2-3; CDR3 length: 17; D gene: -
CDR3 DNA: TGTGCCAGCAGTTTATGGGTCCCCTATGGCTACACCTTC; CDR3 protein: CASSLWVPYGYTF; clone size: -; V gene: TRBV28; J gene: TRBJ1-2; CDR3 length: 13; D gene: -
CDR3 DNA: TGCGCCAGCAGCTTGGTAGTAGGATCCTACGAGCAGTACTTC; CDR3 protein: CASSLVVGSYEQYF; clone size: -; V gene: TRBV5-1; J gene: TRBJ2-7; CDR3 length: 14; D gene: -
CDR3 DNA: TGTGCCAGCAGCTTAGGAGGGATTTTGCTCGGAAACACCATATATTTT; CDR3 protein: CASSLGGILLGNTIYF; clone size: once; V gene: TRBV7-9; J gene: TRBJ1-3; CDR3 length: 16; D gene: -
CDR3 DNA: TGCAGCGTTGGGACAGGGCTTAACTATGGCTACACCTTC; CDR3 protein: CSVGTGLNYGYTF; clone size: -; V gene: TRBV29-1; J gene: TRBJ1-2; CDR3 length: 13; D gene: TRBD1
CDR3 DNA: TGTGCCAGTAGTTTCTTACAGGGCGAGAGCAATCAGCCCCAGCATTTT; CDR3 protein: CASSFLQGESNQPQHF; clone size: -; V gene: TRBV19; J gene: TRBJ1-5; CDR3 length: 16; D gene: -
CDR3 DNA: TGTGCCAGCAGTGAAGGTGGCGGGAGGGCCTCAGATACGCAGTATTTT; CDR3 protein: CASSEGGGRASDTQYF; clone size: once; V gene: TRBV2; J gene: TRBJ2-3; CDR3 length: 16; D gene: TRBD2
CDR3 DNA: TGTGCCAGCAGCTTTGCTGCTTATGGCTACACCTTC; CDR3 protein: CASSFAAYGYTF; clone size: -; V gene: TRBV5-6; J gene: TRBJ1-2; CDR3 length: 12; D gene: -